The clone carrying this TCR beta chain has just a few counts. Its antigen is unknown. Sequencing relied on a cDNA template that was reverse transcribed from extracted RNA. Profiled with immunoSEQ multiplex PCR; TCRdb holds only in-frame clones, not every one. The table has about 270,000 clones, about three fifths seen once. This specimen belongs to a study of CD8+ T cells in alopecia areata. Overall study context: Treatment ran 6 to 18 months, with 6 months of follow-up afterward. Affected scalp percentage set treated patients' severity scores. General study findings and limits: Tofacitinib significantly reduced both scalp clonality and expanded CD8+ clones among the top 100.

Treatment described: oral pan-JAK inhibitor, 5-10 mg twice daily. The specimen was CD4+ T cells sorted from blood, collected at week 52, from a patient treated with tofacitinib. The TCR sequence derives from a human donor with alopecia areata.

CDR3 bases: TGTGCCAGTAGTACAAACTCTGGGGCCAACGTCCTGACTTTC. Translating it yields CASSTNSGANVLTF. The V gene is TRBV19, the J gene TRBJ2-6; D is undetermined. CDR3 length: 14 residues. CDR1 and CDR2 from the germline V gene are LNHDA and SQIVND (reference sequence). V lost 4 bases to trimming and J lost 0 bases, with 4 bases between them.